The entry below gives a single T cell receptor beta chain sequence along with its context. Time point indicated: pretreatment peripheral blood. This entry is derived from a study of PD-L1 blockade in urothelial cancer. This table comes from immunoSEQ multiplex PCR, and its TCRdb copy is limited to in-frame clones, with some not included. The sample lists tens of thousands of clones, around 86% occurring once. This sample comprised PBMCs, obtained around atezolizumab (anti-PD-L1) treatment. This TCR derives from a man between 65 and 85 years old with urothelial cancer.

Here the CDR3 reads CATSSGEGTGELFF. In nucleotides, the CDR3 is TGTGCCACCTCAAGCGGTGAGGGCACCGGGGAGCTGTTTTTT. This chain links TRBV10-3 with TRBJ2-2; perhaps TRBD2 as D (5 bases). Germline V gives CDR1 ENHRY, CDR2 SYGVKD. The germline V and J ends were trimmed by 10 bases and 4 bases, with 16 bases remaining between them. The CDR3 covers 14 residues.